These T cell receptor beta chains were read from a single sample in a study of blood T cell repertoires in COVID-19. The data were produced by immunoSEQ multiplex PCR, yet TCRdb's version contains in-frame clones alone and is incomplete. The profile shows about 100,000 clones, roughly 92% of them singletons. Sequencing was done on a sample of peripheral blood. The receptors here all came from a man aged 65 to 85 with acute or convalescent COVID-19. Each CDR3 is given with its conserved first and last residue. The D gene is left open where the match is weak. For some rows the clone size is stated as once, few or many, or as a class when expanded; others skip it.

clone_size d_call j_call v_call cdr3_aa cdr3_nt
. TRBD2 TRBJ2-5 TRBV5-6 CASSLAGTSQNWGTQYF TGTGCCAGCAGCTTGGCGGGGACTAGCCAGAATTGGGGGACCCAGTACTTC
. TRBD2 TRBJ2-7 TRBV28 CASTGGGIYEQYF TGTGCCAGCACGGGGGGAGGGATCTACGAGCAGTACTTC
. TRBD1 TRBJ1-2 TRBV28 CASRRQGAGERGYTF TGTGCCAGCAGACGACAGGGGGCGGGGGAAAGAGGCTACACCTTC
once . TRBJ2-7 TRBV7-9 CASSLTTGSYEQYF TGTGCCAGCAGCTTAACGACAGGTAGCTACGAGCAGTACTTC
. TRBD1 TRBJ1-4 TRBV5-8 CASSFPGQGREKLFF TGTGCCAGCAGCTTTCCGGGACAGGGTCGTGAAAAACTGTTTTTT
. . TRBJ2-7 TRBV27 CASRNGGGNEQYF TGTGCCAGCAGGAACGGGGGTGGCAACGAGCAGTACTTC
. TRBD1 TRBJ1-1 TRBV30 CAWSAPRQGLRGLKAFF TGTGCCTGGAGTGCTCCCCGACAGGGGCTTCGGGGGCTGAAAGCTTTCTTT
. . TRBJ1-1 TRBV5-4 CASSLDPATGNTEAFF TGTGCCAGCAGCTTGGACCCCGCGACAGGGAACACTGAAGCTTTCTTT
. TRBD1 TRBJ1-2 TRBV5-1 CASSLENRGGYGYTF TGCGCCAGCAGCTTGGAGAACAGGGGTGGCTATGGCTACACCTTC
. . TRBJ1-1 TRBV3-1/TRBV3-2 CASSRGEFTEAFF TGTGCCAGCAGCCGAGGCGAATTCACTGAAGCTTTCTTT
few TRBD1 TRBJ2-2 TRBV28 CASSLLGQGNGELFF TGTGCCAGCAGTTTATTGGGACAGGGAAACGGGGAGCTGTTTTTT
. TRBD1 TRBJ2-7 TRBV5-6 CASSSSGTGGREQYF TGTGCCAGCAGCTCATCCGGGACAGGGGGTCGCGAGCAGTACTTC
. . TRBJ1-2 TRBV2 CASSDQGRDGYTF TGTGCCAGCAGTGACCAGGGGCGTGATGGCTACACCTTC
. TRBD1 TRBJ2-7 TRBV7-6 CASSLEPDIGQGPPEQYF TGTGCCAGCAGCTTAGAGCCTGACATAGGACAGGGCCCACCGGAGCAGTACTTC
. . TRBJ2-7 TRBV7-2 CASSLVPNGANEQYF TGTGCCAGCAGCTTAGTCCCCAACGGTGCGAACGAGCAGTACTTC
. . TRBJ2-7 TRBV6-5 CASSYVPGSYEQYF TGTGCCAGCAGTTACGTCCCGGGTTCCTACGAGCAGTACTTC
. . TRBJ2-4 TRBV6-6 CASSPVGTFLAKNIQYF TGTGCCAGCAGTCCTGTTGGGACATTCCTAGCCAAAAACATTCAGTACTTC
. . TRBJ2-1 TRBV2 CASSEQGRRVRVGQFF TGTGCCAGCAGTGAGCAGGGACGGAGGGTTCGGGTGGGGCAGTTCTTC
. . TRBJ1-1 TRBV25-1 CASRKRRSGNTEAFF TGTGCCAGCCGGAAAAGGCGCTCGGGGAACACTGAAGCTTTCTTT
. . TRBJ2-1 TRBV20-1 CSAQNNEQFF TGCAGCGCTCAAAACAATGAGCAGTTCTTC
. . TRBJ1-5 TRBV15 CATSRDLAAGNQPQHF TGTGCCACCAGCAGAGATCTGGCGGCGGGCAATCAGCCCCAGCATTTT
once . TRBJ2-7 TRBV7-8 CASSRLQGSEQYF TGTGCCAGCAGCCGCCTACAGGGTTCCGAGCAGTACTTC
. . TRBJ1-5 TRBV5-1 CASSLDSRNQPQHF TGCGCCAGCAGCTTAGACAGCCGCAATCAGCCCCAGCATTTT
. . TRBJ1-3 TRBV11-2 CASSSQRGSSGNTIYF TGTGCCAGCAGCTCGCAGCGGGGGAGCTCTGGAAACACCATATATTTT
. . TRBJ2-3 TRBV2 CASSDGLRTDTQYF TGTGCCAGCAGTGACGGACTCCGCACAGATACGCAGTATTTT
. . TRBJ1-6 TRBV5-1 CASSLDRQVNSPLHF TGCGCCAGCAGCTTGGATCGACAGGTCAATTCACCCCTCCACTTT